This T cell receptor (beta chain) stems from a study of T cells in localized non-small cell lung cancer. Findings and caveats of the study: The study detected a median around 57 of the top 100 tumor clones in adjacent lung. Compared with tumor, uninvolved adjacent lung displayed greater T cell clonality, ranking highest overall.

Notes on this clone: What it binds is unknown.

The CDR3 is 10 residues long. CDR1 and CDR2 (germline): DFQATT, SNEGSKA (reference sequence). With 2 bases removed from V and 5 bases from J, the gap between germline ends came to 3 bases. Repertoires were generated with immunoSEQ multiplex PCR, while TCRdb's copy carries only in-frame clones and drops some. Counted here are around 130,000 clones, 70% to 90% occurring once; the ten biggest clones make up over 1.5%. The chain carries TRBV20-1 and TRBJ1-1, with no clear D. This sequence was found in an older female donor with stage I lung adenocarcinoma. The sequenced sample was peripheral blood, obtained before any cancer treatment. The CDR3 region is CSARLTEAFF. For the CDR3, the DNA is TGCAGTGCTAGACTTACTGAAGCTTTCTTT.